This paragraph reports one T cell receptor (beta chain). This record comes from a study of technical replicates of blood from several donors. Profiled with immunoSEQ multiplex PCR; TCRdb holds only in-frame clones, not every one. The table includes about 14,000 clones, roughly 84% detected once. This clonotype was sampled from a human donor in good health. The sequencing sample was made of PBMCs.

CDR3 sequence: CASSRGTSGNDEQFF. The CDR3 DNA reads as TGTGCCAGCAGCCGGGGGACTAGCGGGAATGATGAGCAGTTCTTC. This chain uses TRBV5-8 with TRBJ2-1; 13 nucleotides agree with TRBD2. The CDR3 length is 15 residues. The trim removed 4 bases at V and 8 bases at J, leaving 6 bases unmatched. Looked up from germline, CDR1 is SGHTS and CDR2 is YDEGEE.